This TCR beta chain was profiled in a study of identical twins. Findings and limits, study-wide: The study reached conclusions through statistical analysis that was cross-sectional, not following the same donors. Beta clonotypes that were abundant in cord blood contained fewer insertions, a pattern absent from memory repertoires. Invariant MAIT and iNKT cells are populations that could partly confound zero-insertion analyses.

This CDR3 is 15 amino acids long. The germline CDR1 and CDR2 sequences are KGHDR and SFDVKD. The J segment lost 4 bases and the V segment lost 4 bases, leaving 4 bases of the junction unmatched. Template switching supplied a universal primer site; unique molecular identifiers were carried on the cDNA. TCRdb independently ran MiXCR on the 5' RACE reads; one entry per CDR3 protein. The sample lists 200,000 to 250,000 distinct CDR3 sequences, about 7.5% seen once, with around 2.1% in the top ten. The sample holds many counts of this clonotype. Its antigen is not known. The data were also submitted as part of a second study, on yellow fever vaccine responses in identical twins.

The sample consisted of memory (CD45RO+) T cells sorted from blood. The origin of this receptor is a woman aged 18-29 years in good health. This rearrangement joins TRBV24-1 to TRBJ2-3, with 10 nucleotides matching TRBD1. The CDR3 is CATSDTGTGADTQYF. CDR3 nucleotide sequence: TGTGCCACCAGTGACACCGGGACAGGGGCAGATACGCAGTATTTT.